One and the same sample provided the 11 T cell receptor beta chains below, sequenced in a study of blood T cells in healthy people across ages (dated by TCRdb to about 2015). To prepare the library, 5' RACE was applied. The run used an Illumina HiSeq 2500. A second PCR of about 7 to 12 cycles was run with a J-beta primer mix and a sample-barcoded 5' primer. The public reads were reprocessed in TCRdb via fastp at Q25 and MiXCR, keeping in-frame beta chains. Rows merge per CDR3 protein into single entries with the most common DNA and genes. The sample table lists more than 800,000 distinct CDR3 sequences, 40% to 50% of them with a count of one. Over 15% of the sample lies in the top ten. Sequencing was carried out using blood. The source of these receptors is a woman between 55 and 75 years old in good health.

Remarks on this clonotype: One base away lies a much larger clone, so this may be a sequencing read error. The chain couples TRBV28 to TRBJ2-1; 15 positions agree with TRBD2. The J call could be wrong; TRBJ2-7 is a better fit for the DNA end. CDR1 MDHEN and CDR2 SYDVKM come from the germline V gene. This CDR3 comprises 16 residues. The CDR3 region has the DNA TGTGCCAGCAGTCCCGGGACTAGCGGGAGGTTAAGTGAGCAGTACTTC. Its protein product is CASSPGTSGRLSEQYF.

The chain links TRBV18 to TRBJ2-5, with D perhaps matching TRBD2 (6 bases). The J call may be faulty, since TRBJ2-7 better matches the DNA end. Germline values: CDR1 KGHSH, CDR2 LQKENI. CDR3 length: 15 amino acids. CDR3 loop: CASSRRVGEDYEQYF. The CDR3 DNA is TGTGCCAGCTCACGGAGAGTAGGGGAGGACTACGAGCAGTACTTC.

Points on this clonotype: This clone may be a read error of a much larger clone one base away. The chain has TRBV6-2 or TRBV6-3 and TRBJ2-7, with TRBD2 identical over 8 bases. The J call is uncertain, as TRBJ2-4 better fits the DNA end. Germline CDR1 and CDR2: MNHEY and SVGEGT. The CDR3 is 12 amino acids. The CDR3 region has the DNA TGTGCCTGCAATCGACGGGGGGGCATTCAGTACTTC. It translates to CACNRRGGIQYF.

This sequence joins TRBV11-1 and TRBJ2-5; unclear D gene. V was trimmed by 8 bases and J by 1 base, leaving 14 bases between them. Germline V lookup: CDR1 SGHAT, CDR2 FQDESV (reference sequence). There are 14 residues in the CDR3. The CDR3 spells CASSPPATQETQYF. CDR3 bases: TGTGCCAGCTCACCACCAGCAACCCAAGAGACCCAGTACTTC.

The J gene is TRBJ1-5, the V gene TRBV7-8, with D unresolved. Germline V lookup: CDR1 SGHVS, CDR2 FQNEAQ. The CDR3 has 12 amino acids. V was cut by 5 bases and J by 6 bases, with 8 bases left in between. The CDR3 nucleotides read TGTGCCAGCAGCACCTGGGGTCAGCCCCAGCATTTT. Its translation: CASSTWGQPQHF. The full variable domain, with the rest looked up from reference TRBV7-8 and TRBJ1-5, is GAGVSQSPRYKVAKRGQDVALRCDPISGHVSLFWYQQALGQGPEFLTYFQNEAQLDKSGLPSDRFFAERPEGSVSTLKIQRTQQEDSAVYLCASSTWGQPQHFGDGTRLSIL.

This chain joins TRBV12-3 or TRBV12-4 and TRBJ2-3; TRBD1 is a possible D gene (6 bases). V gave up 8 bases and J gave up 4 bases, with 13 bases separating them. The CDR3 contains 13 residues. CDR3: CASGTGRADTQYF. CDR3 in DNA: TGTGCCAGCGGCACAGGGAGAGCAGATACGCAGTATTTT.

This clonotype has a handful of counts. V is TRBV5-1 and J is TRBJ1-2; D unclear. This CDR3 region has 14 residues. CDR1 and CDR2 from the germline V gene are SGHRS and YFSETQ. Trimming shortened V by 4 bases and J by 0 bases, and 10 bases separated the two germline ends. The CDR3 DNA reads TGCGCCAGCAGCGCAGGCCCTGCTAACTATGGCTACACCTTC. Encoded protein: CASSAGPANYGYTF.

The chain is built from TRBV11-2 and TRBJ2-2; unclear D gene. Germline values: CDR1 SGHAT, CDR2 FQNNGV. The CDR3 has 15 residues. V lost 0 bases to trimming and J lost 3 bases, with 8 bases between them. CDR3 DNA: TGTGCCAGCAGCTTAGATGGGCGGTACACCGGGGAGCTGTTTTTT. It encodes CASSLDGRYTGELFF.

This clonotype was seen a few times. J is TRBJ2-3 and V is TRBV28; D is unclear. There are 15 residues in the CDR3. V was shortened by 5 bases and J by 4 bases, with 16 bases between the two germline ends. The germline V gene encodes CDR1 MDHEN and CDR2 SYDVKM. The CDR3 nucleotides read TGTGCCAGCAGTCCCCTAGAGCGCCCGCCAGATACGCAGTATTTT. Encoded protein: CASSPLERPPDTQYF.

V and J are TRBV20-1 and TRBJ2-1; 8 bases fit TRBD2. CDR1 is DFQATT and CDR2 is SNEGSKA in the germline V gene (reference sequence). This CDR3 region has 15 residues. V shed 2 bases and J 3 bases; nucleotides not matched to a gene: 6. The CDR3 DNA is TGCAGTGCTAGATTACTAGCGGTGAACTACAATGAGCAGTTCTTC. As protein: CSARLLAVNYNEQFF.

This clonotype came up a few times. V and J are TRBV21-1 and TRBJ2-1. TRBV21-1 is marked as a pseudogene. CDR3 length: 17 residues. The CDR3 loop reads CASSKVGLRKDFNEQFF. The CDR3 nucleotides read TGTGCCAGCAGCAAAGTCGGGCTTAGGAAAGACTTCAATGAGCAGTTCTTC.